The 23 T cell receptor beta chains presented below share a single source sample, sequenced in a study of T-cell reconstitution after alpha-beta-depleted transplantation in children. The library targeted TCRbeta and was prepared with unique molecular identifiers. TCRdb processed the PCR reads anew with MiXCR; each CDR3 protein has one entry. Of hundreds of thousands of distinct CDR3 sequences in the sample, 13% were seen once. Material: PBMCs, obtained before TCRalphabeta/CD19-depleted stem cell transplant. The source is a girl aged 2 to 10 with congenital amegakaryocytic thrombocytopenia, due to receive a stem cell transplant.

Turning to this clonotype: A much larger clone differs from this one at a single base, so this may be a read error. This likely comes from a read error, as the CDR3 has no conserved phenylalanine or tryptophan at its end. The V gene is TRBV28, the J gene TRBJ2-3; no firm D call. V was clipped by 7 bases and J by 0 bases, with 8 bases between them. The CDR3 covers 13 residues. Per germline, CDR1 MDHEN and CDR2 SYDVKM. This CDR3 reads CASNMGSTDTQYY. Here the CDR3 DNA reads TGTGCCAGCAACATGGGGAGCACAGATACGCAGTATTAT.

This clonotype was observed many times. The chain carries TRBV13 and TRBJ2-5; D not certain. The CDR3 is made up of 14 amino acids. Trimming removed 7 bases at V and 2 bases at J, with 14 bases between. Germline lookup yields CDR1 PRHDT and CDR2 FYEKMQ (reference sequence). CDR3 sequence reads: CASTMGIGQETQYF. The DNA for the CDR3 is TGTGCCAGCACCATGGGGATAGGACAAGAGACCCAGTACTTC. The full variable domain, completed using reference TRBV13 and TRBJ2-5, is AAGVIQSPRHLIKEKRETATLKCYPIPRHDTVYWYQQGPGQDPQFLISFYEKMQSDKGSIPDRFSAQQFSDYHSELNMSSLELGDSALYFCASTMGIGQETQYFGPGTRLLVL.

This clonotype occurred many times. This chain uses TRBV6-5 with TRBJ1-2, with D maybe TRBD1 (5 bases). This CDR3 comprises 15 residues. The V gene lost 4 bases and the J gene lost 8 bases, with 20 bases spanning the gap. In germline, CDR1 is MNHEY, CDR2 SVGAGI. CDR3 loop: CASSLTAAVRYGYTF. Here the CDR3 DNA reads TGTGCCAGCAGTTTGACAGCAGCTGTGCGTTACGGCTACACCTTC.

This clonotype was seen ten or more times. This rearrangement joins TRBV20-1 to TRBJ2-5, with TRBD1 matching 8 bases. Germline CDR1 and CDR2: DFQATT and SNEGSKA (reference sequence). This CDR3 has 15 amino acids. V was pared by 5 bases and J by 5 bases, with 13 bases of the junction left unmatched. The CDR3 spells CSAHHRGLEVETQYF. DNA of the CDR3: TGCAGTGCTCACCACAGGGGGTTGGAGGTGGAGACCCAGTACTTC.

This clonotype came up a few times. The chain joins TRBV7-2 to TRBJ2-7, with 7 bases identical to TRBD1. V gave up 4 bases and J gave up 2 bases; unmatched junction bases: 8. CDR3 length equals 15 residues. The germline CDR1 and CDR2 sequences are SGHTA and FQGNSA. The CDR3 DNA is TGTGCCAGCAGCTCCCTCCGGGACAGCCCCTACGAGCAGTACTTC. It translates to CASSSLRDSPYEQYF.

This clonotype was detected ten times or more. This chain joins TRBV20-1 and TRBJ2-1; the match to TRBD2 covers 9 bases. The trim removed 3 bases at V and 7 bases at J, leaving 7 bases unmatched. Germline V gene lookup returns CDR1 DFQATT and CDR2 SNEGSKA (reference sequence). The CDR3 contains 14 residues. The CDR3 is CSASPAGGRNEQFF. The CDR3 DNA reads as TGCAGTGCTAGTCCCGCGGGAGGGCGAAATGAGCAGTTCTTC.

This clonotype was seen at least ten times. The V and J genes are TRBV7-9 and TRBJ2-1, with TRBD2 identical over 7 bases. Germline CDR1 SEHNR, CDR2 FQNEAQ (reference sequence). With 4 bases clipped from V and 4 bases from J, the junction kept 4 bases outside the gene matches. The CDR3 sequence is 14 residues long. CDR3 bases: TGTGCCAGCAGCTATAGCGGGTTATACAATGAGCAGTTCTTC. This gives the protein CASSYSGLYNEQFF.

The chain recombines TRBV6-1 with TRBJ1-2, with TRBD1 matching 8 bases. Trimming took 6 bases from V and 8 from J; bases not matched to a gene: 11. The CDR3 runs to 14 residues. In germline, CDR1 is MNHNS, CDR2 SASEGT. The CDR3 region is CASSFTDRADGYTF. Here the CDR3 DNA reads TGTGCCAGCAGCTTTACGGACAGGGCAGACGGCTACACCTTC.

In this sample, this clonotype turned up once. This chain links TRBV2 with TRBJ2-1; unclear D gene. Germline V gene lookup returns CDR1 SNHLY and CDR2 FYNNEI. This CDR3 has 13 residues. V gave up 8 bases and J gave up 6 bases, with 14 bases separating them. CDR3 sequence (DNA): TGTGCCAGCTTAGGTAGCTTGGTCAATGAGCAGTTCTTC. Translating it yields CASLGSLVNEQFF.

In its sample, this clonotype was seen many times. The chain joins TRBV12-3 or TRBV12-4 to TRBJ2-5; a weak D match, TRBD2 (6 bases). The CDR3 contains 14 residues. The V and J ends lost 3 bases and 4 bases respectively, with 12 bases between them. The DNA of the CDR3 is TGTGCCAGCAGTTTTGAGGGAGGAGGAGAGACCCAGTACTTC. Protein product: CASSFEGGGETQYF.

The sample holds many counts of this clonotype. This chain joins TRBV28 and TRBJ2-7, with a weak D call TRBD1 (5 bases). The CDR3 is made up of 12 amino acids. With 2 bases removed from V and 3 bases from J, the gap between germline ends came to 5 bases. The germline gives CDR1 MDHEN, CDR2 SYDVKM. The CDR3 nucleotides read TGTGCCAGCAGTTTACAGGGCTACGAGCAGTACTTC. This translates into CASSLQGYEQYF.

In this sample, this clonotype turned up a few times. The chain has TRBV5-1 and TRBJ2-1; D is unclear. CDR1 and CDR2 from the germline V gene are SGHRS and YFSETQ. This CDR3 spans 15 amino acids. V shed 3 bases and J shed 4 bases, with 14 bases lying between them. The chain's CDR3 is CASSYDIRGYNEQFF. As DNA, the CDR3 is TGCGCCAGCAGCTACGACATTCGTGGGTACAATGAGCAGTTCTTC.

The V call is TRBV20-1, the J call TRBJ2-7; 13 bases agree with TRBD2. CDR1 and CDR2 from the germline V gene are DFQATT and SNEGSKA (reference sequence). This CDR3 is 15 amino acids long. Trimming took 2 bases from V and 3 from J; bases not matched to a gene: 4. CDR3 DNA: TGCAGTGCTAGACAGGGACTAGCGGGAAACTACGAGCAGTACTTC. This sequence encodes CSARQGLAGNYEQYF.

This clonotype was found a few times. The CDR3 DNA follows: TGTGCCAGCAGTGAAATGGGACAGGGGGTTTACAATGAGCAGTTCTTC. Its protein is CASSEMGQGVYNEQFF. The genes are TRBV6-1 and TRBJ2-1; 11 bases are shared with TRBD1. The CDR3 is made up of 16 amino acids. V was pared by 2 bases and J by 4 bases, with 4 bases of the junction left unmatched. Germline CDR1 reads MNHNS; CDR2 reads SASEGT.

This clonotype has a count of ten or more. This chain connects TRBV7-9 to TRBJ1-2; D ambiguous. Germline values: CDR1 SEHNR, CDR2 FQNEAQ (reference sequence). The V gene lost 1 base and the J gene lost 9 bases, with 9 bases spanning the gap. This CDR3 contains 12 residues. DNA of the CDR3: TGTGCCAGCAGCTTAGACCGGATGAGCTACACCTTC. Its protein product is CASSLDRMSYTF.

This clonotype has a count of ten or more. This chain links TRBV5-1 with TRBJ2-3, with TRBD2 identical over 8 bases. The germline V gene has CDR1 SGHRS and CDR2 YFSETQ. V lost 4 bases, J lost 6 bases, and 13 bases stayed unmatched. The CDR3 loop spans 16 amino acids. CDR3 coding DNA: TGCGCCAGCAGCCAAAGGCTAGCGGGCCAAGGGGATACGCAGTATTTT. This sequence encodes CASSQRLAGQGDTQYF.

The V and J genes are TRBV5-5 and TRBJ1-1; D is uncertain. CDR1 and CDR2 from the germline V gene are SGHKS and YYEKEE (reference sequence). V lost 1 base to trimming and J lost 0 bases, with 10 bases between them. The CDR3 is made up of 15 amino acids. The CDR3 coding sequence is TGTGCCAGCAGCTTGCTTATGGGTTTGAACACTGAAGCTTTCTTT. Translating gives CASSLLMGLNTEAFF.

The table lists this clonotype with a few counts. This rearrangement joins TRBV5-1 to TRBJ2-7; 7 bases line up with TRBD2. The germline CDR1 and CDR2 sequences are SGHRS and YFSETQ. The CDR3 runs 15 residues. Trimming took 0 bases from V and 2 from J; bases not matched to a gene: 5. The CDR3 DNA reads as TGCGCCAGCAGCTTGGTGACTGGACTAGCCTACGAGCAGTACTTC. Encoded protein: CASSLVTGLAYEQYF.

There are many counts of this clonotype. This rearrangement joins TRBV9 to TRBJ2-7, with D unclear. The germline V and J ends were trimmed by 4 bases and 5 bases, with 16 bases remaining between them. CDR3 size: 14 residues. The germline CDR1 and CDR2 sequences are SGDLS and YYNGEE. The CDR3 bases are TGTGCCAGCAGCCCGTGGTCATTAGGGAACGAGCAGTACTTC. Protein sequence: CASSPWSLGNEQYF. The whole variable domain, filled in from reference TRBV9 and TRBJ2-7, reads DSGVTQTPKHLITATGQRVTLRCSPRSGDLSVYWYQQSLDQGLQFLIQYYNGEERAKGNILERFSAQQFPDLHSELNLSSLELGDSALYFCASSPWSLGNEQYFGPGTRLTVT.

This clonotype was seen at least ten times. The chain links TRBV20-1 to TRBJ2-1; D is possibly TRBD2 (5 bases). Trimming removed 3 bases from V and 8 bases from J, with 17 bases in between. The CDR3 spans 14 residues. Germline-derived CDR1 and CDR2 are DFQATT and SNEGSKA (reference sequence). Written as DNA, the CDR3 is TGCAGTGCTAGGGGCCTAGCAGTTCGCGATGAGCAGTTCTTC. Amino acids: CSARGLAVRDEQFF.

This clonotype appeared many times. V usage is TRBV29-1 and J usage is TRBJ2-2; no reliable D call. This CDR3 has 14 residues. The V gene's germline CDR1 is SQVTM and CDR2 ANQGSEA. V was cut by 6 bases and J by 0 bases, with 11 bases left in between. CDR3 sequence: CSVLALSNTGELFF. The CDR3 DNA sequence: TGCAGCGTCCTCGCCCTTTCGAACACCGGGGAGCTGTTTTTT.

This clonotype was observed at least ten times. The chain carries TRBV5-1 and TRBJ2-1; perhaps TRBD2 as D (5 bases). CDR3 size: 14 residues. Germline lookup yields CDR1 SGHRS and CDR2 YFSETQ. The germline V and J ends were trimmed by 4 bases and 4 bases, with 12 bases remaining between them. CDR3 DNA sequence: TGCGCCAGCAGCCGTCCTAGCATGTACAATGAGCAGTTCTTC. Translated, it gives CASSRPSMYNEQFF.

This clonotype was picked up many times. The rearrangement links TRBV12-3 or TRBV12-4 to TRBJ2-1; the match to TRBD2 covers 10 bases. CDR3 length equals 14 residues. Trimming at V came to 4 bases and at J to 8 bases, leaving 5 bases not matched to a gene. Here the CDR3 reads CASSYSSGSYEQFF. The CDR3, as DNA: TGTGCCAGCAGTTACTCTAGCGGGAGTTATGAGCAGTTCTTC.